The clone carrying this T cell receptor beta chain is judged medium-sized. As yet, its antigen is unknown. V shed 5 bases and J shed 3 bases, with 17 bases lying between them. Germline V CDR1 and CDR2: DFQATT, SNEGSKA (reference sequence). The CDR3 loop spans 14 amino acids. This sample's time point: late sampling 161 to 241 days after vaccination in a few convalescent patients. The treatment here: 10-day PBMC culture with coronavirus spike peptide pools or control peptides (ViraFEST assay). Culture conditions combined roughly 2 million PBMCs per well with 9.5 to 10 IU/ml IL-2 and roughly 10 ug/ml peptide pools. This entry comes from a study of vaccination and CD4 T cells after COVID-19. Looking at the study overall: The authors exposed cells to overlapping spike peptides derived from SARS-CoV-2, HCoV-NL63, HCoV-OC43 and HCoV-229E. Notes on the study in general: Researchers report that 304 of 307 vaccine-specific clones in convalescent patients proved spike mono-reactive. Of the reactive clones in convalescent patients, a median about 85% showed up only post-vaccination.

Sequenced with the Oncomine TCR Beta short-read assay was DNA taken from cultured CD4+ T cells. TCRdb redid the calling of the PCR reads with MiXCR, one entry per CDR3 protein. The repertoire consists of tens of thousands of distinct CDR3 sequences, with roughly 40% occurring once and the leading ten covering 7.5% to 10%. The source of this sequence is a human donor who had recovered from COVID-19. The chain is built from TRBV20-1 and TRBJ2-7, with D tentatively TRBD2 (5 bases). Sequenced material: CD4+ T cells from blood, cultured in vitro, taken about 7 months after SARS-CoV-2 vaccination. CDR3 region: CSAVGGLGSYEQYF. CDR3 bases: TGCAGTGCTGTGGGTGGGTTGGGGAGCTACGAGCAGTACTTC.